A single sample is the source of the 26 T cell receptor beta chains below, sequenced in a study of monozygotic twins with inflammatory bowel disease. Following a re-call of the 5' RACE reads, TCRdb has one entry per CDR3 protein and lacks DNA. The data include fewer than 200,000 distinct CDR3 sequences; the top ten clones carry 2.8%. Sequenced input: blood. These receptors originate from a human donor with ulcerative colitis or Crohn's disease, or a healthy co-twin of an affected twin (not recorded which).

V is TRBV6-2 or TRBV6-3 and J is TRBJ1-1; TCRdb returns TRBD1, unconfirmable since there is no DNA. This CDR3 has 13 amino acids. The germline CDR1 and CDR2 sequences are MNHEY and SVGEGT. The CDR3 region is CASLDRMNTEAFF.

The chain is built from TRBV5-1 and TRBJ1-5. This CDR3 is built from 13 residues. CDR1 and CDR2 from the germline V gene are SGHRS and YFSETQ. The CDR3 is CASSFEGGQPQHF.

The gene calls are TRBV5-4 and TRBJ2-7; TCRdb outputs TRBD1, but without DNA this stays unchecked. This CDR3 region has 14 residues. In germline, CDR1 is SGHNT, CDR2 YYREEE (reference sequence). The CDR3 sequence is CASSLERGTYEQYF.

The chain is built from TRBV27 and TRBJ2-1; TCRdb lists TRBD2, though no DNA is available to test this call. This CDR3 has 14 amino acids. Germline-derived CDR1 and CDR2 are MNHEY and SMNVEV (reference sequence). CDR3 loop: CASRRLAANNEQFF.

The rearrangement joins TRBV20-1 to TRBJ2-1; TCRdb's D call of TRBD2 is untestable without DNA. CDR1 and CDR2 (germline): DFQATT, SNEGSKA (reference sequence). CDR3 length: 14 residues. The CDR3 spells CSARGDWEYNEQFF.

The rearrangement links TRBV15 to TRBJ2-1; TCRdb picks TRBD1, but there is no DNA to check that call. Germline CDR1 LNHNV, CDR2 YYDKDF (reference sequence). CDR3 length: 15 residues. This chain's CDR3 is CATSRGASSYNEQFF.

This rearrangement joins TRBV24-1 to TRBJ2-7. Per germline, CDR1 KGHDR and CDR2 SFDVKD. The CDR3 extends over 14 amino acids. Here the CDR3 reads CATQQAKGSYEQYF.

CDR3 sequence reads: CASSLPGLASYEQYF. V gene TRBV7-9 combines with J gene TRBJ2-7; with no DNA, the TCRdb D assignment of TRBD2 cannot be verified. The CDR3 covers 15 residues. CDR1 and CDR2 (germline): SEHNR, FQNEAQ (reference sequence). The complete variable domain, with remaining parts taken from reference TRBV7-9 and TRBJ2-7, reads DTGVSQNPRHKITKRGQNVTFRCDPISEHNRLYWYRQTLGQGPEFLTYFQNEAQLEKSRLLSDRFSAERPKGSFSTLEIQRTEQGDSAMYLCASSLPGLASYEQYFGPGTRLTVT.

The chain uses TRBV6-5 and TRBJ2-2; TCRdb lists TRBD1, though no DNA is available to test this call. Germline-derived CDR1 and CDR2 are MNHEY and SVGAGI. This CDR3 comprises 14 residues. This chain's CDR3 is CASSYSPGTGELFF.

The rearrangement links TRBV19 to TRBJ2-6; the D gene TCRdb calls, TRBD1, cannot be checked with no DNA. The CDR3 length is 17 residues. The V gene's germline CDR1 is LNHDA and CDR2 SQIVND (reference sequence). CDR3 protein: CASRGGTAFSGANVLTF. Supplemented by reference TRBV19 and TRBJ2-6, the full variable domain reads DGGITQSPKYLFRKEGQNVTLSCEQNLNHDAMYWYRQDPGQGLRLIYYSQIVNDFQKGDIAEGYSVSREKKESFPLTVTSAQKNPTAFYLCASRGGTAFSGANVLTFGAGSRLTVL.

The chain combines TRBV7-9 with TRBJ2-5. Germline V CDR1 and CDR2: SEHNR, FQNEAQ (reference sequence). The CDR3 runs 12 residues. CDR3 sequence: CASSLHWGTQYF.

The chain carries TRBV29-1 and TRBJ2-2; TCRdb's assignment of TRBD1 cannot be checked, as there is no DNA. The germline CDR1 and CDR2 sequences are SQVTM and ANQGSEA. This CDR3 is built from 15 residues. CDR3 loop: CSVEEGGANTGELFF.

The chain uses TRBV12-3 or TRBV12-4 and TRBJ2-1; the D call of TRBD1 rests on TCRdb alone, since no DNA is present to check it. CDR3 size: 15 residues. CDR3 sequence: CASSSQTGGIDEQFF.

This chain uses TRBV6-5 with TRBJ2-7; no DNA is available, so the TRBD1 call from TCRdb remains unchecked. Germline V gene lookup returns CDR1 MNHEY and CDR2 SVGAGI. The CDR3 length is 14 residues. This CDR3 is CASSYRGTAYEQYF.

The CDR3 loop is CASSVSTSGTQYF. The chain links TRBV9 to TRBJ2-5. The CDR3 consists of 13 residues. Looked up from germline, CDR1 is SGDLS and CDR2 is YYNGEE. Together with reference TRBV9 and TRBJ2-5, the CDR3 gives the full variable domain: DSGVTQTPKHLITATGQRVTLRCSPRSGDLSVYWYQQSLDQGLQFLIQYYNGEERAKGNILERFSAQQFPDLHSELNLSSLELGDSALYFCASSVSTSGTQYFGPGTRLLVL.

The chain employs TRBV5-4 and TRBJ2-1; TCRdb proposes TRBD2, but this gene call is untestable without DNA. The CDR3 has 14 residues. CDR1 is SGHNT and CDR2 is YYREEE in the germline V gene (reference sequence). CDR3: CASTIAGTYNEQFF.

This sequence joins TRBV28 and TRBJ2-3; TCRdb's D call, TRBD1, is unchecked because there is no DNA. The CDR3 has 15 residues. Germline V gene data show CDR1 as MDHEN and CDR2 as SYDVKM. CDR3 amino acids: CASSKRQGWSDTQYF.

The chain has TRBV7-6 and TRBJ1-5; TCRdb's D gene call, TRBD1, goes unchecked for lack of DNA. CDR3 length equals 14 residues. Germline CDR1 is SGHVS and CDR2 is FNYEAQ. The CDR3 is CASSLEQGAQPQHF.

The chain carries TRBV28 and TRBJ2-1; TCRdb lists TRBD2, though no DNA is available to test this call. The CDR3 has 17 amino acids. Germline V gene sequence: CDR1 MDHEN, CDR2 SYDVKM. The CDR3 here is CASSSRLAGVPHNEQFF.

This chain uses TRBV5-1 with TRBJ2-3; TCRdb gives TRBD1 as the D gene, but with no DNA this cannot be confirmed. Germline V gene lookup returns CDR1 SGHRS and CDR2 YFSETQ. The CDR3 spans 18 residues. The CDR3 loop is CASSLVSGPGKGTDTQYF.

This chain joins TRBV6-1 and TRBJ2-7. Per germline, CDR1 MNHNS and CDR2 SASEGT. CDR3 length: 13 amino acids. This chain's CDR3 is CASSEAINYEQYF.

CDR3 protein: CASSFQLAPMNTQYF. The chain links TRBV7-7 to TRBJ2-5; lacking DNA, the TRBD2 call made by TCRdb goes unchecked. The CDR3 totals 15 residues. CDR1 and CDR2 from the germline V gene are SSHAT and FNYEAQ (reference sequence).

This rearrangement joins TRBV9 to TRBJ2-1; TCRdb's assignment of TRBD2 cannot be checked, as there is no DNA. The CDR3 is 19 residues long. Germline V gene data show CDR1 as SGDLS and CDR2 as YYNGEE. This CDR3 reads CASSVATGTSGSSYNEQFF. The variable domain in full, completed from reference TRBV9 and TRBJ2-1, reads DSGVTQTPKHLITATGQRVTLRCSPRSGDLSVYWYQQSLDQGLQFLIQYYNGEERAKGNILERFSAQQFPDLHSELNLSSLELGDSALYFCASSVATGTSGSSYNEQFFGPGTRLTVL.

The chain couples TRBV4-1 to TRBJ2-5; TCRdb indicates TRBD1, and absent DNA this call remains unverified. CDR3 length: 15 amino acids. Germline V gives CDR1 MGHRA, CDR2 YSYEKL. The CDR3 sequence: CASSQEGRAQETQYF.

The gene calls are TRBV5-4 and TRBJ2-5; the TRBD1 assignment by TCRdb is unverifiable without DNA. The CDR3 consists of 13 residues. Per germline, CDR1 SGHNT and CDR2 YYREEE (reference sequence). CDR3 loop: CASGGQGQETQYF.

CDR3 in amino acids: CASSLRRQRAGELFF. The chain employs TRBV5-1 and TRBJ2-2; the TCRdb call, TRBD1, lacks DNA for checking. CDR3 length equals 15 residues. The V gene's germline CDR1 is SGHRS and CDR2 YFSETQ. The full variable domain, in which reference TRBV5-1 and TRBJ2-2 provide the parts outside the CDR3, is KAGVTQTPRYLIKTRGQQVTLSCSPISGHRSVSWYQQTPGQGLQFLFEYFSETQRNKGNFPGRFSGRQFSNSRSEMNVSTLELGDSALYLCASSLRRQRAGELFFGEGSRLTVL.